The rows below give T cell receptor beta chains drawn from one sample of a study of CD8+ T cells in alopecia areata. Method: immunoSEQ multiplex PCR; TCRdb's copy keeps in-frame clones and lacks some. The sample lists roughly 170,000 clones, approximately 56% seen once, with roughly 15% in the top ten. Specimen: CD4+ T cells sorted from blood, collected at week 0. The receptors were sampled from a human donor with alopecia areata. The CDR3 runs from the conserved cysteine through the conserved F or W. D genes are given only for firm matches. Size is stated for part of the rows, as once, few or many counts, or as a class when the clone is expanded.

DNA: TGTGCCAGCAGTTACTCAACAGGGATGAACACTGAAGCTTTCTTT
CDR3: CASSYSTGMNTEAFF
J: TRBJ1-1
D: -
V: TRBV6-5
length: 15
size: few

DNA: TGTGCCAGCAGCTTACAGATCACCGACAATCAGCCCCAGCATTTT
CDR3: CASSLQITDNQPQHF
J: TRBJ1-5
D: -
V: TRBV7-8
length: 15
size: -

DNA: TGCGCCAGCAGCTTGGCCGGGCGAGAGACCCAGTACTTC
CDR3: CASSLAGRETQYF
J: TRBJ2-5
D: -
V: TRBV5-1
length: 13
size: -

DNA: TGTGCCAGCAGCGCCCGGACAGGAAACACCGGGGAGCTGTTTTTT
CDR3: CASSARTGNTGELFF
J: TRBJ2-2
D: TRBD1
V: TRBV7-9
length: 15
size: -

DNA: TGCAGCGGACTGGGACATACCGAGCAGTACTTC
CDR3: CSGLGHTEQYF
J: TRBJ2-7
D: -
V: TRBV29-1
length: 11
size: -

DNA: TGTGCCAGCACCCGGGACAGCGCGAACACCGGGGAGCTGTTTTTT
CDR3: CASTRDSANTGELFF
J: TRBJ2-2
D: TRBD1
V: TRBV11-2
length: 15
size: few

DNA: TGCGCCAGCAGTTCCAGTCGGGCCACAGATACGCAGTATTTT
CDR3: CASSSSRATDTQYF
J: TRBJ2-3
D: -
V: TRBV5-1
length: 14
size: -

DNA: TGTGCCAGCAGTGTCCAGGCTGGCACTAATGAAAAACTGTTTTTT
CDR3: CASSVQAGTNEKLFF
J: TRBJ1-4
D: -
V: TRBV2
length: 15
size: -

DNA: TGCGCCAGCAGCCAAGGGCCGGGACAGACCCTCCACGAGCAGTACTTC
CDR3: CASSQGPGQTLHEQYF
J: TRBJ2-7
D: TRBD1
V: TRBV4-1
length: 16
size: -

DNA: TGTGCCAGCAGCATATCCAGGGAGGTAGGGCACAATGAGCAGTTCTTC
CDR3: CASSISREVGHNEQFF
J: TRBJ2-1
D: -
V: TRBV5-6
length: 16
size: once

DNA: TGCAGCGTTGAACCCCGGAGGGACGGTTGGTACCAAGAGACCCAGTACTTC
CDR3: CSVEPRRDGWYQETQYF
J: TRBJ2-5
D: -
V: TRBV29-1
length: 17
size: few

DNA: TGTGCCATCAGCAACGACAGGGCAAGGACACCCCTCCACTTT
CDR3: CAISNDRARTPLHF
J: TRBJ1-6
D: TRBD1
V: TRBV10-3
length: 14
size: -

DNA: TGTGCCAGTAGTATAACTAGGACAGGCCACCTTCCGCCCCAGCATTTT
CDR3: CASSITRTGHLPPQHF
J: TRBJ1-5
D: TRBD1
V: TRBV19
length: 16
size: -

DNA: TGTGCCCACGGACAGGGGCAAGAGACCCAGTACTTC
CDR3: CAHGQGQETQYF
J: TRBJ2-5
D: TRBD1
V: TRBV30
length: 12
size: -

DNA: TGCGCCAGCAGCTACACTAGCGGGGGGGCCTACGAGCAGTACTTC
CDR3: CASSYTSGGAYEQYF
J: TRBJ2-7
D: TRBD2
V: TRBV5-1
length: 15
size: few

DNA: TGTGCCAGCAGTGAAAGAGGTTTGGGGACCCAGTACTTC
CDR3: CASSERGLGTQYF
J: TRBJ2-5
D: -
V: TRBV6-1
length: 13
size: few

DNA: TGTGCCAGCCGGAGTGGGACATACACCGGGGAGCTGTTTTTT
CDR3: CASRSGTYTGELFF
J: TRBJ2-2
D: -
V: TRBV4-2
length: 14
size: -

DNA: TGTGCCAGCAGCCCCGGATTGGTGGGAGATCAGCCCCAGCATTTT
CDR3: CASSPGLVGDQPQHF
J: TRBJ1-5
D: -
V: TRBV7-8
length: 15
size: few

DNA: TGTGCCACCAGCAGAGGTAGCAGCACAGATACGCAGTATTTT
CDR3: CATSRGSSTDTQYF
J: TRBJ2-3
D: -
V: TRBV15
length: 14
size: -

DNA: TGCAGCGTTCCCCAGGCCACAGATACGCAGTATTTT
CDR3: CSVPQATDTQYF
J: TRBJ2-3
D: -
V: TRBV29-1
length: 12
size: -

DNA: TGCGCCAGCAGCTTGGGGGTAGTCTACGAGCAGTACTTC
CDR3: CASSLGVVYEQYF
J: TRBJ2-7
D: -
V: TRBV5-1
length: 13
size: -

DNA: TGTGCCAGCCTCCGGACTAGTGGAGAGACCCAGTACTTC
CDR3: CASLRTSGETQYF
J: TRBJ2-5
D: TRBD2
V: TRBV11-2
length: 13
size: -

DNA: TGTGCCAGCACCGACCCGGGACCGGGAGAGACCCAGTACTTC
CDR3: CASTDPGPGETQYF
J: TRBJ2-5
D: -
V: TRBV2
length: 14
size: once

DNA: TGTGCCAGCTGTCCAACCGGGCGGACTGAAGCTTTCTTT
CDR3: CASCPTGRTEAFF
J: TRBJ1-1
D: -
V: TRBV7-9
length: 13
size: -

DNA: TGTGCCAGCTCATCAGACAGGGGTACCCCTGAAGCTTTCTTT
CDR3: CASSSDRGTPEAFF
J: TRBJ1-1
D: TRBD1
V: TRBV18
length: 14
size: -

DNA: TGCGCCATCGCCCGGGGCACCGGGGAGCTGTTTTTT
CDR3: CAIARGTGELFF
J: TRBJ2-2
D: -
V: TRBV23-1
length: 12
size: -

DNA: TGTGCCAGTGGGCGAGGGGGTACCTACAATGAGCAGTTCTTC
CDR3: CASGRGGTYNEQFF
J: TRBJ2-1
D: -
V: TRBV19
length: 14
size: -

DNA: TGTGCCAGCAGACTTGGACAGAACTATGGCTACACCTTC
CDR3: CASRLGQNYGYTF
J: TRBJ1-2
D: -
V: TRBV6-1
length: 13
size: -

DNA: TGCAGCGTTAGCGTGGACCACGACTCCCTAGCCAAAAACATTCAGTACTTC
CDR3: CSVSVDHDSLAKNIQYF
J: TRBJ2-4
D: -
V: TRBV29-1
length: 17
size: few

DNA: TGTGCCAGCAGGGGAGGTACTGACTATGGCTACACCTTC
CDR3: CASRGGTDYGYTF
J: TRBJ1-2
D: -
V: TRBV27
length: 13
size: -

DNA: TGTGCCAGCAGCCCAGACAGCTACGAGCAGTACTTC
CDR3: CASSPDSYEQYF
J: TRBJ2-7
D: -
V: TRBV11-2
length: 12
size: -

DNA: TGTGCCAGCACCCGAGGGGGAAACACCGGGGAGCTGTTTTTT
CDR3: CASTRGGNTGELFF
J: TRBJ2-2
D: -
V: TRBV7-8
length: 14
size: -

DNA: TGTGCCAGCAGCCAAGATTCCAGGGAGACCCAGTACTTC
CDR3: CASSQDSRETQYF
J: TRBJ2-5
D: -
V: TRBV4-2
length: 13
size: -

DNA: TGCGCCAGCAGCTTGGCCATAAGGGGATCCGGGGAGCTGTTTTTT
CDR3: CASSLAIRGSGELFF
J: TRBJ2-2
D: -
V: TRBV5-1
length: 15
size: -

DNA: TGTGCCAGCAGCAGAGCAGGGGGCGCCACGGAGACCCAGTACTTC
CDR3: CASSRAGGATETQYF
J: TRBJ2-5
D: TRBD1
V: TRBV7-2
length: 15
size: -